These 14 T cell receptor beta chains originate from one sample sequenced in a study of blood T cell repertoires in COVID-19. Clones were sequenced by immunoSEQ multiplex PCR, and TCRdb holds only the in-frame ones, with some missing. The repertoire consists of about 47,000 clones, with about 89% occurring once and the leading ten covering 6.4%. The sequencing input was peripheral blood. The source is a man in his 70s with active COVID-19.

The V and J genes are TRBV5-1 and TRBJ2-2; TRBD1 might be the D (5 bases). The ends were cut back, 4 bases at V and 5 bases at J, with 6 bases in the middle. CDR1 SGHRS and CDR2 YFSETQ come from the germline V gene. The CDR3 is 12 residues long. CDR3 DNA sequence: TGCGCCAGCAGCGGACAAACCGGGGAGCTGTTTTTT. It yields the protein CASSGQTGELFF.

The CDR3 spells CAWRVQGVNYGYTF. The CDR3 bases are TGTGCCTGGAGGGTACAGGGAGTTAACTATGGCTACACCTTC. The V gene is TRBV30, the J gene TRBJ1-2; D perhaps matches TRBD1 (6 bases). V was clipped by 3 bases and J by 1 base, with 12 bases between them. There are 14 residues in the CDR3. Germline lookup yields CDR1 GTSNPN and CDR2 SVGIG (reference sequence).

The V and J genes are TRBV3-1 (or the pseudogene TRBV3-2) and TRBJ2-7; 7 positions match TRBD2. The germline gives CDR1 LGHDT, CDR2 YNNKEL (reference sequence). With V trimmed by 0 bases and J by 0 bases, 2 bases remained unmatched. CDR3 length: 15 amino acids. CDR3 coding DNA: TGTGCCAGCAGCCAAGAGGCGGGAGCCTCCTACGAGCAGTACTTC. This gives the protein CASSQEAGASYEQYF.

V gene TRBV30 combines with J gene TRBJ2-3; perhaps TRBD2 as D (5 bases). Trimming shortened V by 0 bases and J by 0 bases, and 7 bases separated the two germline ends. CDR3 length equals 14 residues. The V gene's germline CDR1 is GTSNPN and CDR2 SVGIG (reference sequence). The CDR3 DNA sequence: TGTGCCTGGAGTGTCAGCGGAAGCACAGATACGCAGTATTTT. Protein sequence: CAWSVSGSTDTQYF.

This chain joins TRBV10-1 and TRBJ2-1, with 11 nucleotides matching TRBD2. The CDR3 runs 20 residues. The V and J ends lost 0 bases and 4 bases, in that order; junction bases with no gene match: 14. Germline V gene sequence: CDR1 WNHNN, CDR2 SYGVQD (reference sequence). The CDR3 region has the DNA TGCGCCAGCAGTGAGTCGTTGTTTCGGTCGGGACTAGCGGAATACAATGAGCAGTTCTTC. This gives the protein CASSESLFRSGLAEYNEQFF.

The genes are TRBV4-1 and TRBJ2-1; possible D gene TRBD2, 5 bases. V gave up 5 bases and J gave up 3 bases, with 8 bases separating them. CDR3 size: 13 residues. Germline lookup yields CDR1 MGHRA and CDR2 YSYEKL. The CDR3 nucleotides read TGCGCCAGCAGCTTACGGGACTACAATGAGCAGTTCTTC. Its protein is CASSLRDYNEQFF.

A word on this clone: The same CDR3 arises from other DNA sequences in this sample as well. This sequence joins TRBV19 and TRBJ1-5; 8 nucleotides align to TRBD1. J was trimmed by 4 bases and V by 4 bases; bases with no gene match: 3. The length of the CDR3 is 14 residues. From germline, CDR1 is LNHDA and CDR2 SQIVND (reference sequence). The CDR3 sequence: CASSTTGGNQPQHF. CDR3 bases: TGTGCCAGTAGTACCACAGGGGGAAATCAGCCCCAGCATTTT.

The V gene is TRBV6-5, the J gene TRBJ2-2; maybe TRBD1 (6 bases). Trimming removed 4 bases from V and 1 base from J, with 7 bases in between. Germline values: CDR1 MNHEY, CDR2 SVGAGI. This CDR3 region has 14 residues. The DNA of the CDR3 is TGTGCCAGCAGTTGGACAGAGAACACCGGGGAGCTGTTTTTT. Translating it yields CASSWTENTGELFF.

This clone showed up just a few times. The chain joins TRBV2 to TRBJ2-7; weak D call: TRBD1 (5 bases). The germline V gene encodes CDR1 SNHLY and CDR2 FYNNEI. V was shortened by 4 bases and J by 7 bases, with 8 bases between the two germline ends. The length of the CDR3 is 11 residues. The CDR3 is CASSGRTEQYF. The DNA for the CDR3 is TGTGCCAGCAGTGGACGGACAGAGCAGTACTTC.

This chain joins TRBV5-8 and TRBJ1-5; TRBD1 matches 10 bases. The germline V gene has CDR1 SGHTS and CDR2 YDEGEE. The CDR3 runs 15 residues. The V gene end was trimmed by 7 bases and the J gene end by 4 bases; junction bases not matched to a gene: 8. For the CDR3, the DNA is TGTGCCAGCGGACAGGGGGGGACTTCAAATCAGCCCCAGCATTTT. Translation gives CASGQGGTSNQPQHF.

CDR3 sequence reads: CAWKTGPPGELFF. For the CDR3, the DNA is TGTGCCTGGAAGACAGGCCCCCCCGGGGAGCTGTTTTTT. This sequence joins TRBV30 and TRBJ2-2; D perhaps matches TRBD1 (6 bases). V dropped 4 bases and J dropped 6 bases, with 12 bases sitting between them. Looked up from germline, CDR1 is GTSNPN and CDR2 is SVGIG (reference sequence). This CDR3 has 13 amino acids. Looking up the rest from reference TRBV30 and TRBJ2-2 gives the full variable domain: SQTIHQWPATLVQPVGSPLSLECTVEGTSNPNLYWYRQAAGRGLQLLFYSVGIGQISSEVPQNLSASRPQDRQFILSSKKLLLSDSGFYLCAWKTGPPGELFFGEGSRLTVL.

The V and J genes are TRBV28 and TRBJ1-2; D not resolved. CDR1 is MDHEN, CDR2 SYDVKM, per germline. The CDR3 runs 16 residues. V was pared by 5 bases and J by 2 bases, with 18 bases between. The chain's CDR3 is CASSPGGQRLNYGYTF. The CDR3 DNA sequence: TGTGCCAGCAGTCCTGGCGGGCAGCGGCTAAACTATGGCTACACCTTC.

The chain joins TRBV7-2 to TRBJ2-3; TRBD1 agrees at 8 bases. The V segment lost 4 bases and the J segment 0 bases; nucleotides outside the gene matches: 6. Per the germline V gene, CDR1 is SGHTA and CDR2 is FQGNSA. This CDR3 contains 16 residues. The CDR3 DNA reads TGTGCCAGCAGCTCCCAAGGACAGGGAAGCACAGATACGCAGTATTTT. This codes for CASSSQGQGSTDTQYF.

The chain couples TRBV2 to TRBJ2-3, with 8 bases matching TRBD2. Germline lookup yields CDR1 SNHLY and CDR2 FYNNEI. CDR3 length: 11 residues. V was pared by 4 bases and J by 11 bases, with 2 bases of the junction left unmatched. The CDR3 nucleotides read TGTGCCAGCAGTGGTAGCGGGGTGCAGTATTTT. Protein sequence: CASSGSGVQYF.